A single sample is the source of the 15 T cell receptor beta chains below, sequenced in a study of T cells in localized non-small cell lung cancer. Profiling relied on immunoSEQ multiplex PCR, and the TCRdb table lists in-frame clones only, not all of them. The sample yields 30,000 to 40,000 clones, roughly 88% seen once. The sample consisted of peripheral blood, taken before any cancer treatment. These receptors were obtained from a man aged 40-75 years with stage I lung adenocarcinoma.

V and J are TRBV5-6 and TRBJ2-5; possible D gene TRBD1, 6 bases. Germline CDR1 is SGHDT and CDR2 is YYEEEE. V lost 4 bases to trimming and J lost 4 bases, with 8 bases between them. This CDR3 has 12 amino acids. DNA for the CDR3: TGTGCCAGCAGCCGACAGGTAGAGACCCAGTACTTC. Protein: CASSRQVETQYF.

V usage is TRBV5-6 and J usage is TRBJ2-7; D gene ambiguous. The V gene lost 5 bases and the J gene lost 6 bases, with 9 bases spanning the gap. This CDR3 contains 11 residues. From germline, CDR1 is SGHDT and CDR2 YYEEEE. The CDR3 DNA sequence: TGTGCCAGCAGGACCGGCCTCGAGCAGTACTTC. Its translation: CASRTGLEQYF.

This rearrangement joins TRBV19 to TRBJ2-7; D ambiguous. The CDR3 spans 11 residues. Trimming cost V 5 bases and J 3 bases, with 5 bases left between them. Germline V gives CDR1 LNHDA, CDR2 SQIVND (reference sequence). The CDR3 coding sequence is TGTGCCAGTAGTTCCGGCTACGAGCAGTACTTC. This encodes CASSSGYEQYF. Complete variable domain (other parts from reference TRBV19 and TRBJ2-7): DGGITQSPKYLFRKEGQNVTLSCEQNLNHDAMYWYRQDPGQGLRLIYYSQIVNDFQKGDIAEGYSVSREKKESFPLTVTSAQKNPTAFYLCASSSGYEQYFGPGTRLTVT.

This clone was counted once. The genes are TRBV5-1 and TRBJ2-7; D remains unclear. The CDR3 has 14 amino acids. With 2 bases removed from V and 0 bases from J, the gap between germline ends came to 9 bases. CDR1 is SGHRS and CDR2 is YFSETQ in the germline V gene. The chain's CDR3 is CASSFSSLSYEQYF. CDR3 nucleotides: TGCGCCAGCAGCTTCTCCTCTCTCTCCTACGAGCAGTACTTC.

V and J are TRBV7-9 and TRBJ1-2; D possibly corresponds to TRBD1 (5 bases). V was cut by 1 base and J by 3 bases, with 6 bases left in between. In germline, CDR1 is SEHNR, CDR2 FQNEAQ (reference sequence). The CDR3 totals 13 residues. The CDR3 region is CASSLDRYYGYTF. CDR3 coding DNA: TGTGCCAGCAGCTTAGACAGGTACTATGGCTACACCTTC.

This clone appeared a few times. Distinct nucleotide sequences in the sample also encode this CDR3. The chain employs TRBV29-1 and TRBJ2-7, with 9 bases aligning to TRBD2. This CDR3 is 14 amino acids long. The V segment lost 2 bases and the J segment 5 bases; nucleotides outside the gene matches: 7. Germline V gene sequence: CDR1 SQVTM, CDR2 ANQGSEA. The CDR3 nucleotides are TGCAGCGTTGAAAAGGGGCGGGGGGGTAACGAGCAGTACTTC. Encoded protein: CSVEKGRGGNEQYF.

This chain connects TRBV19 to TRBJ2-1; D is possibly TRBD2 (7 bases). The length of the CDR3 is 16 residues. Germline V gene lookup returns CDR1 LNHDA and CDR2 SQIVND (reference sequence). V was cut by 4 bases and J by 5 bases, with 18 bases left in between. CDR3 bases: TGTGCCAGTAGTAGGGGCAGGGAGGGGGGTAACAATGAGCAGTTCTTC. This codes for CASSRGREGGNNEQFF.

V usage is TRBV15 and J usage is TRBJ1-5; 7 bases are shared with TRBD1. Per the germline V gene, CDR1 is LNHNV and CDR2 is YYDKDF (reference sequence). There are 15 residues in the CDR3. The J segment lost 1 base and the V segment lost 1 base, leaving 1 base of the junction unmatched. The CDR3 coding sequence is TGTGCCACCAGCAGAGCGACAGGGAGCAATCAGCCCCAGCATTTT. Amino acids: CATSRATGSNQPQHF.

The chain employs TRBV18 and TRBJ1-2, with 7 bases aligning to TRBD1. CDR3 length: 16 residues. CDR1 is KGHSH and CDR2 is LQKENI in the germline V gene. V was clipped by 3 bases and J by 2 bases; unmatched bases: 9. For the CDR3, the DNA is TGTGCCAGCTCACCTACAATCGACAGGGCCAACTATGGCTACACCTTC. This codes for CASSPTIDRANYGYTF.

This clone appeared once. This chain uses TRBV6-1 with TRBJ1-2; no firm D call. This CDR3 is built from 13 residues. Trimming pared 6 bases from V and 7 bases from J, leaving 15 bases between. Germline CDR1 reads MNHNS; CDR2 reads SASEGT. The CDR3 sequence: CASSRTANLGYTF. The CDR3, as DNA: TGTGCCAGCAGCCGGACGGCGAATCTTGGCTACACCTTC.

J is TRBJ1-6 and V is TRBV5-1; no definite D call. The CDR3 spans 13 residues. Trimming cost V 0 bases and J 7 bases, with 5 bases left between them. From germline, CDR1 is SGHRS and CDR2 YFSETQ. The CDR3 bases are TGCGCCAGCAGCTTGGAGGCCAATTCACCCCTCCACTTT. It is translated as CASSLEANSPLHF.

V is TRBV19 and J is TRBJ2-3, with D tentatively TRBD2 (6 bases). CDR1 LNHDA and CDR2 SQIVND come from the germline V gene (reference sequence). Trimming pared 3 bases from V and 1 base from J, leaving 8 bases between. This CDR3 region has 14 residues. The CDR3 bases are TGTGCCAGTAGTATCCCGGGAGGCACAGATACGCAGTATTTT. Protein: CASSIPGGTDTQYF.

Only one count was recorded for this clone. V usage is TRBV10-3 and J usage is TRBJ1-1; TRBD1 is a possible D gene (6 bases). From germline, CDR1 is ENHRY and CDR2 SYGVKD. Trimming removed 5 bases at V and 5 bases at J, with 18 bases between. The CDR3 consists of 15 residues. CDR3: CAISSGGGGWTEAFF. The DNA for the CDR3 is TGTGCCATCAGTTCGGGAGGGGGGGGATGGACTGAAGCTTTCTTT.

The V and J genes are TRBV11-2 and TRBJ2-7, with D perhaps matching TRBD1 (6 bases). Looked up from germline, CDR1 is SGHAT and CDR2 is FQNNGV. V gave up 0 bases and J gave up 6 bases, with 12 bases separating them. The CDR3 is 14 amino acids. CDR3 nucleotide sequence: TGTGCCAGCAGCTTAGAACAGGGATTGGGCGAGCAGTACTTC. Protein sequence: CASSLEQGLGEQYF.

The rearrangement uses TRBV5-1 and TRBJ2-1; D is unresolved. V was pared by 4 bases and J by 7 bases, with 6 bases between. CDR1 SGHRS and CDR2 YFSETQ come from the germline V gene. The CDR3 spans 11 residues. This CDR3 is CASSVRNEQFF. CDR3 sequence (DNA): TGCGCCAGCAGCGTCAGAAATGAGCAGTTCTTC.